This TCR beta chain came from a study of blood T cell repertoires in COVID-19. Study-level background: T cells, B-cell-depleted T cells, or PBMCs provided the cDNA or gDNA that served as material.

V lost 7 bases, J lost 2 bases, and 12 bases lay in between. The CDR3 is 13 residues long. Germline assignment: CDR1 LNHDA and CDR2 SQIVND (reference sequence). Some clones are missing from TCRdb's copy, which holds only in-frame ones; the method was immunoSEQ multiplex PCR. Counted here are about 100,000 clones, 65% to 90% occurring once; the ten biggest clones make up 2.7%. Enrollees, about 18 to 90 years old, lived in 24 US areas. Cohorts were assigned according to the clinical history that participants reported. The receptor comes from a woman aged 45-59 years who had recovered from COVID-19. Sequencing was carried out using PBMCs or T cells enriched from blood (not recorded which). The chain links TRBV19 to TRBJ2-7, with D possibly matching TRBD2 (6 bases). In DNA form, the CDR3 reads TGTGCCAGTAAGGTGGAGGGAACCTACGAGCAGTACTTC. Protein: CASKVEGTYEQYF.